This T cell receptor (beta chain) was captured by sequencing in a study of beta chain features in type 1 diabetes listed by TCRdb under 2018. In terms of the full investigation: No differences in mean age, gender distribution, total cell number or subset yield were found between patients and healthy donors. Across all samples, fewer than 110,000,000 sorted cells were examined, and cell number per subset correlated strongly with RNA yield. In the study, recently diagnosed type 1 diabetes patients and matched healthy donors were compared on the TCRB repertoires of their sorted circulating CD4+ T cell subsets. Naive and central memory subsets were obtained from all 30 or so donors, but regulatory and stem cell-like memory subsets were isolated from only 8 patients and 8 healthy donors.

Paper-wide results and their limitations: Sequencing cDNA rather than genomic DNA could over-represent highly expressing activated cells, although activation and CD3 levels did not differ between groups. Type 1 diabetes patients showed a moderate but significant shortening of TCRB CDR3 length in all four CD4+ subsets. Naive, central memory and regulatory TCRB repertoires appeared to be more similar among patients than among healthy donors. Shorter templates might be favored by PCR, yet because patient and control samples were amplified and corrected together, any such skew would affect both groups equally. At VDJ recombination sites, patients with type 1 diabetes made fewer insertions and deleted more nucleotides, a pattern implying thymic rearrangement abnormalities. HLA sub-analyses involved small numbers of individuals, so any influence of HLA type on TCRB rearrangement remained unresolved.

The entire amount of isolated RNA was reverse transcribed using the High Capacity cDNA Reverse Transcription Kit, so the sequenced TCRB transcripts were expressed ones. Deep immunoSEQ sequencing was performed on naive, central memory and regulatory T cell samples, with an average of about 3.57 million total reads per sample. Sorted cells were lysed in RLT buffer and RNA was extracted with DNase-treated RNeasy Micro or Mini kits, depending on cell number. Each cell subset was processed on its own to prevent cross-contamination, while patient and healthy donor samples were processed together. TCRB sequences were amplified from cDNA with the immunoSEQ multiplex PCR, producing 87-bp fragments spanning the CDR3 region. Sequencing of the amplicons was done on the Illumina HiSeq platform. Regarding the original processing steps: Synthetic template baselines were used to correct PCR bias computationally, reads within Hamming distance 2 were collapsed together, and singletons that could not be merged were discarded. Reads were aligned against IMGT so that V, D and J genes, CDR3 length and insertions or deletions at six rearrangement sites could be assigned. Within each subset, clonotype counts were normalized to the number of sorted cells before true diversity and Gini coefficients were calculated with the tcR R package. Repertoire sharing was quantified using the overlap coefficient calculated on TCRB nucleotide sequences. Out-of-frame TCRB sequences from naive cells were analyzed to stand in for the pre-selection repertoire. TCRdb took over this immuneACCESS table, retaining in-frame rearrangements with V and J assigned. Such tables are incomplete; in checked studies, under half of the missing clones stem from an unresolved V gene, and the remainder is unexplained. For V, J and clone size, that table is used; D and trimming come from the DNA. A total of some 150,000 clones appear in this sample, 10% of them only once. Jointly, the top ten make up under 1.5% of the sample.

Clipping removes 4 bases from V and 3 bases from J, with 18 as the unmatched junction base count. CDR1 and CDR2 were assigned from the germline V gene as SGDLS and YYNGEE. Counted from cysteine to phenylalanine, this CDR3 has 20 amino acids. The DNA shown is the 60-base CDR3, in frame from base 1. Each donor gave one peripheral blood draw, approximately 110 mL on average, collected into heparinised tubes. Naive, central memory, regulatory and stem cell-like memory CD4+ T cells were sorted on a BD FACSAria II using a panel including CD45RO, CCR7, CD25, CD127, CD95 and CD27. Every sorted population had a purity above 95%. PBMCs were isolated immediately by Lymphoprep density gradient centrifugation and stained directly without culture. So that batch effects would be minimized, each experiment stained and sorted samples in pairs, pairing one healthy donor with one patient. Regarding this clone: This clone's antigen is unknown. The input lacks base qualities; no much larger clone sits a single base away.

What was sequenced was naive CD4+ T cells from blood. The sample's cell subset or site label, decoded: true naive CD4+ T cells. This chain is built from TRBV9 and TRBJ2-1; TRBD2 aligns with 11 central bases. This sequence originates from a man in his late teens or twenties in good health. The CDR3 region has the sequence CASSPKPGELAGEGYNEQFF. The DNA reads TGTGCCAGCAGCCCAAAGCCCGGAGAACTAGCGGGGGAAGGCTACAATGAGCAGTTCTTC.